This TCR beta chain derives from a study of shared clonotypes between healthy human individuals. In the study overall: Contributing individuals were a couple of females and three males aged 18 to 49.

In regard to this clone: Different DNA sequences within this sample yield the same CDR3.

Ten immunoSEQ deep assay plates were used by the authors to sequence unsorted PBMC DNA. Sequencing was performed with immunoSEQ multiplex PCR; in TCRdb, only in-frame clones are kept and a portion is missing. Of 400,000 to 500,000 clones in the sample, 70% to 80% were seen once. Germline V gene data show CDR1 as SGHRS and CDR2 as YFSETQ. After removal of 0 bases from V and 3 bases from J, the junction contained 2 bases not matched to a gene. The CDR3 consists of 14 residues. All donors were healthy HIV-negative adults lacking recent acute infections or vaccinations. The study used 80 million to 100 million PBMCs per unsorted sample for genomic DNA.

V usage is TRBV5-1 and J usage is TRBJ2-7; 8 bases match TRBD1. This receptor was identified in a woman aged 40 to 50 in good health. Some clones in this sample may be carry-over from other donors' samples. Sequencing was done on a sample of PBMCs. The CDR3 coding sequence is TGCGCCAGCAGCTTGGGACAGGGGAGCTACGAGCAGTACTTC. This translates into CASSLGQGSYEQYF.